Below, 23 T cell receptor beta chains from the same sample are listed, as sequenced in a study of cytomegalovirus exposure and HLA in healthy donors. PCR amplification relied on 60 Vbeta primers (plus 13 Jbeta primers). Repertoires were generated with immunoSEQ multiplex PCR, while TCRdb's copy carries only in-frame clones and drops some. The sample records roughly 150,000 clones, 60% to 75% being singletons. The source material was PBMCs. These receptors came from a human donor in good health.

The rearrangement uses TRBV19 and TRBJ1-1; D may be TRBD1 (5 bases). Trimming shortened V by 5 bases and J by 3 bases, and 16 bases separated the two germline ends. The CDR3 runs to 15 residues. Germline CDR1 reads LNHDA; CDR2 reads SQIVND (reference sequence). This chain's CDR3 is CASSPQEWGDTEAFF. The CDR3 coding sequence is TGTGCCAGTAGTCCCCAGGAGTGGGGGGACACTGAAGCTTTCTTT. Complete variable domain (other parts from reference TRBV19 and TRBJ1-1): DGGITQSPKYLFRKEGQNVTLSCEQNLNHDAMYWYRQDPGQGLRLIYYSQIVNDFQKGDIAEGYSVSREKKESFPLTVTSAQKNPTAFYLCASSPQEWGDTEAFFGQGTRLTVV.

V and J are TRBV5-4 and TRBJ2-1, with D perhaps TRBD2 (5 bases). The CDR3 is 16 residues long. The germline gives CDR1 SGHNT, CDR2 YYREEE (reference sequence). Trimming took 0 bases from V and 4 from J, leaving 14 bases between them. CDR3: CASSLGGRADYNEQFF. DNA for the CDR3: TGTGCCAGCAGCTTGGGGGGTCGAGCGGATTACAATGAGCAGTTCTTC.

This chain joins TRBV5-1 and TRBJ1-2; D not resolved. With 4 bases removed from V and 2 bases from J, the gap between germline ends came to 9 bases. Germline V gene lookup returns CDR1 SGHRS and CDR2 YFSETQ. The CDR3 has 13 amino acids. CDR3 residues: CASSIQENYGYTF. DNA of the CDR3: TGCGCCAGCAGCATACAAGAAAACTATGGCTACACCTTC.

CDR3 nucleotide sequence: TGTGCCAGCAGCCCTGGGCGGACTAGGGGCGAAGCTTTCTTT. Protein sequence: CASSPGRTRGEAFF. This chain joins TRBV13 and TRBJ1-1, with a tentative D call TRBD1 (5 bases). CDR1 is PRHDT, CDR2 FYEKMQ, per germline (reference sequence). The CDR3 contains 14 residues. V shed 5 bases and J shed 8 bases, with 18 bases lying between them.

This rearrangement joins TRBV15 to TRBJ2-3; TRBD1 might be the D (6 bases). Germline V gene sequence: CDR1 LNHNV, CDR2 YYDKDF (reference sequence). With 3 bases removed from V and 2 bases from J, the gap between germline ends came to 9 bases. The CDR3 is made up of 14 amino acids. CDR3 sequence reads: CATSSWDTTDTQYF. CDR3 bases: TGTGCCACCAGCAGCTGGGACACCACAGATACGCAGTATTTT.

J is TRBJ2-7 and V is TRBV9, with D maybe TRBD2 (6 bases). Germline lookup yields CDR1 SGDLS and CDR2 YYNGEE. The length of the CDR3 is 14 residues. V lost 0 bases and J lost 6, with 13 bases in between. The CDR3: CASSVDPGVVEQYF. Written as DNA, the CDR3 is TGTGCCAGCAGCGTAGATCCGGGAGTGGTCGAGCAGTACTTC.

The V call is TRBV7-2, the J call TRBJ1-2; 7 bases are a match to TRBD1. The V segment lost 5 bases and the J segment 8 bases; nucleotides outside the gene matches: 14. Germline V lookup: CDR1 SGHTA, CDR2 FQGNSA. CDR3 length: 15 residues. In DNA form, the CDR3 reads TGTGCCAGCAGCCCAGGGACAGCTCCCTCCTTAGGCTACACCTTC. It is translated as CASSPGTAPSLGYTF. Together with reference TRBV7-2 and TRBJ1-2, the CDR3 gives the full variable domain: GAGVSQSPSNKVTEKGKDVELRCDPISGHTALYWYRQSLGQGLEFLIYFQGNSAPDKSGLPSDRFSAERTGGSVSTLTIQRTQQEDSAVYLCASSPGTAPSLGYTFGSGTRLTVV.

The table lists this clone with a count of one. The genes are TRBV4-2 and TRBJ1-5; the match to TRBD1 covers 8 bases. With V trimmed by 0 bases and J by 6 bases, 10 bases remained unmatched. This CDR3 contains 17 residues. Germline V gives CDR1 LGHNA, CDR2 YNFKEQ. CDR3 DNA sequence: TGTGCCAGCAGCCAAGAAAGGGGATGGGGGACAGGTCAGCCCCAGCATTTT. The encoded protein is CASSQERGWGTGQPQHF.

This clone was recorded a few times. The chain links TRBV14 to TRBJ2-5; D unclear. Germline V gene lookup returns CDR1 SGHDN and CDR2 FVKESK. Trimming stripped 5 bases from V and 5 bases from J, with 15 bases between. The CDR3 runs to 14 residues. The CDR3 region is CASSVGGVWETQYF. In DNA form, the CDR3 reads TGTGCCAGCAGCGTTGGCGGCGTATGGGAGACCCAGTACTTC. Looking up the rest from reference TRBV14 and TRBJ2-5 gives the full variable domain: EAGVTQFPSHSVIEKGQTVTLRCDPISGHDNLYWYRRVMGKEIKFLLHFVKESKQDESGMPNNRFLAERTGGTYSTLKVQPAELEDSGVYFCASSVGGVWETQYFGPGTRLLVL.

The V gene is TRBV4-1, the J gene TRBJ2-7; weak D call: TRBD2 (6 bases). The length of the CDR3 is 14 residues. CDR1 and CDR2 (germline): MGHRA, YSYEKL. V was trimmed by 8 bases and J by 7 bases, leaving 21 bases between them. For the CDR3, the DNA is TGCGCCAGCTCACGCGGGGAAACCTTTACGGAGCAGTACTTC. This gives the protein CASSRGETFTEQYF.

Only a few counts were recorded for this clone. J is TRBJ2-7 and V is TRBV28, with TRBD1 matching over 7 bases. J lost 3 bases, V lost 7 bases, and 15 bases had no gene match. CDR1 and CDR2 from the germline V gene are MDHEN and SYDVKM. This CDR3 has 16 amino acids. For the CDR3, the DNA is TGTGCCAGCAAGACCACAGGGGTTTTGGGGGACTACGAGCAGTACTTC. Its translation: CASKTTGVLGDYEQYF. Variable domain in full (rest from reference TRBV28 and TRBJ2-7): DVKVTQSSRYLVKRTGEKVFLECVQDMDHENMFWYRQDPGLGLRLIYFSYDVKMKEKGDIPEGYSVSREKKERFSLILESASTNQTSMYLCASKTTGVLGDYEQYFGPGTRLTVT.

This chain's CDR3 is CASRELNEQFF. The CDR3 bases are TGTGCCAGCAGAGAGCTAAATGAGCAGTTCTTC. The V gene is TRBV7-9, the J gene TRBJ2-1; no clear D. Trimming removed 6 bases at V and 7 bases at J, with 7 bases between. This CDR3 spans 11 amino acids. Germline V CDR1 and CDR2: SEHNR, FQNEAQ (reference sequence).

This chain joins TRBV7-8 and TRBJ1-5; 9 bases map to TRBD1. Germline values: CDR1 SGHVS, CDR2 FQNEAQ. This CDR3 comprises 15 residues. The ends lost 5 bases at V and 2 bases at J; junction bases unmatched: 4. The chain's CDR3 is CASSGGTGRNQPQHF. In DNA, the CDR3 is TGTGCCAGCAGCGGCGGGACAGGGCGCAATCAGCCCCAGCATTTT.

This clone was counted between two and nine times. This sequence joins TRBV27 and TRBJ2-3; 11 positions agree with TRBD1. J gave up 2 bases and V 4 bases, and 2 bases lay outside the gene matches. Germline V gene sequence: CDR1 MNHEY, CDR2 SMNVEV (reference sequence). The CDR3 covers 15 residues. The CDR3 DNA reads TGTGCCAGCAGTTGGACAGGGGGCCTCACAGATACGCAGTATTTT. Its protein product is CASSWTGGLTDTQYF.

This clone was detected once. This chain uses TRBV5-6 with TRBJ2-7, with 9 bases aligning to TRBD1. Germline values: CDR1 SGHDT, CDR2 YYEEEE. This CDR3 contains 13 residues. Trimming took 6 bases from V and 7 from J; bases not matched to a gene: 8. The CDR3 nucleotides read TGTGCCAGCATCAAGCCGGGACAGGGTGAGCAGTACTTC. Translating gives CASIKPGQGEQYF. The variable domain in full, completed from reference TRBV5-6 and TRBJ2-7, reads DAGVTQSPTHLIKTRGQQVTLRCSPKSGHDTVSWYQQALGQGPQFIFQYYEEEERQRGNFPDRFSGHQFPNYSSELNVNALLLGDSALYLCASIKPGQGEQYFGPGTRLTVT.

The table lists this clone with a few counts. V gene TRBV19 combines with J gene TRBJ2-3; perhaps TRBD1 as D (5 bases). The CDR3 spans 14 residues. The ends were cut back, 3 bases at V and 3 bases at J, with 10 bases in the middle. The germline gives CDR1 LNHDA, CDR2 SQIVND (reference sequence). The CDR3 loop is CASSIRTGTDTQYF. DNA of the CDR3: TGTGCCAGTAGTATTAGAACAGGAACAGATACGCAGTATTTT.

This rearrangement joins TRBV28 to TRBJ2-7; 9 bases line up with TRBD1. The CDR3 runs to 13 residues. The ends lost 4 bases at V and 7 bases at J; junction bases unmatched: 5. Germline-derived CDR1 and CDR2 are MDHEN and SYDVKM. The CDR3 sequence is CASSYRGPGEQYF. The CDR3 DNA sequence: TGTGCCAGCAGTTACAGGGGGCCTGGGGAGCAGTACTTC.

A note on this clone: The junction differs from germline at one of its ends, possibly a read error. At the DNA level, this CDR3 is encoded by other sequences in the same sample as well. This sequence joins TRBV11-3 and TRBJ2-6; D unclear. CDR3 size: 16 residues. Germline V gene lookup returns CDR1 SGHNT and CDR2 YENEEA. This chain's CDR3 is CASSLDDSSGANVLTF. The DNA of the CDR3 is TGCGCCAGCAGCTTAGACGATAGCTCTGGGGCCAACGTCCTGACTTTC.

The rearrangement joins TRBV10-3 to TRBJ1-4; D remains unclear. V was shortened by 6 bases and J by 3 bases, with 5 bases between the two germline ends. Looked up from germline, CDR1 is ENHRY and CDR2 is SYGVKD. The CDR3 runs 12 residues. In nucleotides, the CDR3 is TGTGCCATCAGGGGCCCTAATGAAAAACTGTTTTTT. It translates to CAIRGPNEKLFF.

This clone was seen a handful of times. The V and J genes are TRBV7-2 and TRBJ2-7; TRBD1 matches 10 bases. The germline V gene encodes CDR1 SGHTA and CDR2 FQGNSA. V gave up 4 bases and J gave up 4 bases; unmatched junction bases: 7. The CDR3 sequence is 15 residues long. In nucleotides, the CDR3 is TGTGCCAGCAGCTCGGGAGGGACAGGGGTTTACGAGCAGTACTTC. Translated, it gives CASSSGGTGVYEQYF.

For this clone: Distinct nucleotide sequences in the sample also encode this CDR3. This chain links TRBV5-8 with TRBJ2-7; TRBD2 matches at 13 bases. This CDR3 is 15 amino acids long. V lost 0 bases, J lost 4 bases, and 1 base stayed unmatched. The germline CDR1 and CDR2 sequences are SGHTS and YDEGEE. The CDR3 coding sequence is TGTGCCAGCAGCTTGGGGACTAGCGGGAGTTACGAGCAGTACTTC. Translation gives CASSLGTSGSYEQYF. Combining the CDR3 with reference TRBV5-8 and TRBJ2-7 gives the whole variable domain EAGVTQSPTHLIKTRGQQATLRCSPISGHTSVYWYQQALGLGLQFLLWYDEGEERNRGNFPPRFSGRQFPNYSSELNVNALELEDSALYLCASSLGTSGSYEQYFGPGTRLTVT.

The chain has TRBV27 and TRBJ2-7; D is perhaps TRBD2 (6 bases). CDR3 size: 13 residues. CDR1 is MNHEY, CDR2 SMNVEV, per germline (reference sequence). V was trimmed by 2 bases and J by 3 bases, leaving 8 bases between them. The CDR3 nucleotides are TGTGCCAGCAGTTTAGGGACTTTCTACGAGCAGTACTTC. Its protein product is CASSLGTFYEQYF.

The chain is built from TRBV6-5 and TRBJ2-5; 8 bases map to TRBD2. The better agreement between TRBJ2-7 and the DNA end casts doubt on the J call. CDR1 and CDR2 (germline): MNHEY, SVGAGI. This CDR3 is built from 14 residues. The DNA of the CDR3 is TGTGCCAGCAGCGGTACTAGCGGAGCCTACGAGCAGTACTTC. It yields the protein CASSGTSGAYEQYF.